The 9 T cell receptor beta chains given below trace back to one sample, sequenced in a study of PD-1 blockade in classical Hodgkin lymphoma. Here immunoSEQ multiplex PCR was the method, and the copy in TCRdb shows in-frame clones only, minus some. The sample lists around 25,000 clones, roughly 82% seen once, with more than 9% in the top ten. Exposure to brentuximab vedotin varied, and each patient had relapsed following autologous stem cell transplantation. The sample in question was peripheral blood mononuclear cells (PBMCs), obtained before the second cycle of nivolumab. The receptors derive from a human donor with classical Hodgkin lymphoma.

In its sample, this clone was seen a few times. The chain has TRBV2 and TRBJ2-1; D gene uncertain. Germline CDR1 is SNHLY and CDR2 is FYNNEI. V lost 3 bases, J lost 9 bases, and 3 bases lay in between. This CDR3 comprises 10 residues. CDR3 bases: TGTGCCAGCAGTGAGGGTGAGCAGTTCTTC. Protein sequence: CASSEGEQFF.

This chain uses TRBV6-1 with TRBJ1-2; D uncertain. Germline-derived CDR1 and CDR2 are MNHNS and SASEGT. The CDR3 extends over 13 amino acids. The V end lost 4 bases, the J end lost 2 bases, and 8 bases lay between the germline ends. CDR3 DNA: TGTGCCAGCAGTGTGGACGGAAACTATGGCTACACCTTC. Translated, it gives CASSVDGNYGYTF.

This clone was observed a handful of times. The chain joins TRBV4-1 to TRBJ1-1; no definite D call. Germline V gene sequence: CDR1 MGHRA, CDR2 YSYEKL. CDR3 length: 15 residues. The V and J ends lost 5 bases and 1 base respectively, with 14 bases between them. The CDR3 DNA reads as TGCGCCAGCAGCTCCCCGTGGCGGGGGAACACTGAAGCTTTCTTT. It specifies CASSSPWRGNTEAFF.

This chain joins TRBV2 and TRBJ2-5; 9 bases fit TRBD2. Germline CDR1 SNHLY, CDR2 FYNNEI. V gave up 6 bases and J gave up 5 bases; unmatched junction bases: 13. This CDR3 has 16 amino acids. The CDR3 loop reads CASRRQGGGVWETQYF. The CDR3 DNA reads TGTGCCAGCAGAAGACAAGGCGGGGGGGTTTGGGAGACCCAGTACTTC.

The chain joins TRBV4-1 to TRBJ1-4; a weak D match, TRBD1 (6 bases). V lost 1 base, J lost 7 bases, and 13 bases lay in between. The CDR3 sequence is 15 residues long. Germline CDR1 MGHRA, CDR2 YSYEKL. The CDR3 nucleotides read TGCGCCAGCAGCCAAGGCACGGGGGGCGTTGAAAAACTGTTTTTT. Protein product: CASSQGTGGVEKLFF.

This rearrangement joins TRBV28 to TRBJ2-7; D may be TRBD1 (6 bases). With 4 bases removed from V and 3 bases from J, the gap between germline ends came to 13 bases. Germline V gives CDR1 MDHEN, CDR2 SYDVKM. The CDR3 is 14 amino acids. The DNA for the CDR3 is TGTGCCAGCAGTTGGGCCAGGACAGACTACGAGCAGTACTTC. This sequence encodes CASSWARTDYEQYF.

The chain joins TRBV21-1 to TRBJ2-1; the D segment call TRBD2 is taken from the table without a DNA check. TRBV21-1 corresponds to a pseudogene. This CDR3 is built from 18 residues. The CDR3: CASSKALATSGGSGEQFF. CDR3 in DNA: TGTGCCAGCAGCAAAGCACTGGCGACTAGCGGGGGTTCCGGGGAGCAGTTCTTC.

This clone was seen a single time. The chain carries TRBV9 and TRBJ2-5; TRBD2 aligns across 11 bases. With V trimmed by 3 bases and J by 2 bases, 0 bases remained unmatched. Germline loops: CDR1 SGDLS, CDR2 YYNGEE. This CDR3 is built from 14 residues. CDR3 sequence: CASSGLAGQETQYF. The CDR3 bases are TGTGCCAGCAGCGGACTAGCGGGGCAAGAGACCCAGTACTTC. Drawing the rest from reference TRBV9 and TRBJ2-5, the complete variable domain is DSGVTQTPKHLITATGQRVTLRCSPRSGDLSVYWYQQSLDQGLQFLIQYYNGEERAKGNILERFSAQQFPDLHSELNLSSLELGDSALYFCASSGLAGQETQYFGPGTRLLVL.

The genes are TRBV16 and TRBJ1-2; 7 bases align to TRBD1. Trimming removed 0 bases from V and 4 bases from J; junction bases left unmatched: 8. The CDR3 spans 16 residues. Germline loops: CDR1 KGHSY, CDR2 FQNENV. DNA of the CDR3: TGTGCCAGCAGCCAATCGAGGACAGGTTCTTCCTATGGCTACACCTTC. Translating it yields CASSQSRTGSSYGYTF. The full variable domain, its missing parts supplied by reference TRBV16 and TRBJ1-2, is GEEVAQTPKHLVRGEGQKAKLYCAPIKGHSYVFWYQQVLKNEFKFLISFQNENVFDETGMPKERFSAKCLPNSPCSLEIQATKLEDSAVYFCASSQSRTGSSYGYTFGSGTRLTVV.